The TCR beta chain under discussion was sequenced for a study of shared clonotypes between healthy human individuals (TCRdb year 2020). Broadly, across the study: The cohort included a few men and two women between 18 and 49 years of age. For each donor, CD4 naive and CD4 memory were each given three plates, CD8 naive was given two plates, and CD8 memory was given one plate. To estimate repertoire size and how much clonotypes are shared between individuals, the study performed deep sequencing of blood TCR repertoires from roughly five healthy adults. To increase sequencing depth and limit assay-specific biases, different laboratories used diverse techniques to prepare libraries and sequence TCR repertoires. Per donor, leukapheresis produced somewhere between about 0.94 and 9 billion PBMCs. The study at large found these results: The small number of donors limited the genetic and exposure-history diversity represented. Compared with non-shared clonotypes, the clonotypes found in all four sorted-subset donors had higher generation probabilities. Rarefaction of sorted-subset datasets indicated incomplete sequencing despite the large sequencing depth. Roughly 5% of naive CD4, around 3.5% of naive CD8, roughly 2.5% of memory CD4, and more than 0.35% of memory CD8 clonotypes were shared across four donors. Only blood was sampled, and tissue TCR repertoires likely differ from those in blood. Pairwise subsampling indicated that sequencing depth was expected to affect the degree of clonotype sharing among donors. Naive subsets generally had larger estimated clonotype richness than memory subsets.

On this clone: Its antigen is not yet known. No clone much larger than this one lies a single base away; base qualities are absent.

CD8 naive samples were CD45RO-negative cells positively selected for CCR7, giving a CD45RA+CCR7+ population that excluded TemRA cells. Healthy HIV-negative adults with no recently reported acute infections or vaccinations were included as donors. Only Caucasian adults living in Nashville, Tennessee, USA were represented among the donors. After blood collection by leukapheresis, PBMCs were isolated using Ficoll-Histopaque density gradient centrifugation and then cryopreserved in the vapor phase of liquid nitrogen. Analytical flow cytometry was used to check the purity and quantity of each magnetically sorted T cell population. Each sorted fraction had its genomic DNA isolated and then quantified by UV absorbance on a Nanodrop 2000c. Reading from cysteine to phenylalanine, the CDR3 counts 15 amino acids. CDR3 DNA only is kept here, 45 bases in frame from base 1. V loses 5 bases of germline sequence and J loses 4 bases, and the interval between the two ends is 18 bases. Based on the germline V gene, the CDR1 and CDR2 sequences are MDHEN and SYDVKM.

Using the deep immunoSEQ assay, TCR CDR3 regions were amplified from genomic DNA by multiplex PCR. Extracted genomic DNA from each cell subset was spread evenly across all wells of several immunoSEQ 96-well plates, with each plate serving as a replicate. For sorted subsets, 200 to 250 ng of genomic DNA, equivalent to 30,000 or so T cell genomes, went into each replicate PCR. Purified libraries were measured with a Qubit 3.0 fluorometer, size-checked on a Bioanalyzer 2100, and measured again with the KAPA Library Quantification kit. Every immunoSEQ 96-well plate was sequenced on a separate single-read 150-cycle Illumina NextSeq 550 flow cell. Per the authors' processing: Because the immunoSEQ output included only junctional sequences and no quality scores, the filtering could not be the same as the filtering used for full-length reads. Sequences were annotated with PyIR, a Python wrapper for IgBLAST v1.9, and V/J genes and CDR3 were assigned using IMGT germline references. Reads were filtered out if the reads had weak V/J assignments (E-value above 1e-6), no CDR3, stop codons, out-of-frame junctions, or ambiguous translated residues. V3J clonotypes were defined by identical inferred V gene, J gene, and CDR3 amino acid sequence. Percentage overlap between repertoires was calculated by dividing the number of shared unique clonotypes by the size of the smaller repertoire. Repertoire richness was assessed with RTK rarefaction, the Chao1 estimator, and Recon v2.1 estimates of unobserved clonotypes. Generation probabilities were computed with OLGA for all TCRbeta clonotypes obtained by the gDNA method from a handful of donors. The source is immuneACCESS, and TCRdb retained only in-frame sequences with V and J called. Part of the clones is not carried over; for the studies checked, unresolved V genes explain less than half of this, and the remainder is unexplained. The DNA was the basis for D and trimming; V, J and clone size are from that table. Within this sample are roughly 810,000 clones, with about 97% of them counted one time only. Over 0.2% of the sample goes to the ten largest clones.

The sequence is built from TRBV28 and TRBJ2-7, with no reliable assignment of the D segment. This sequence originates from a man aged 25-45 years in good health. The sample taken for sequencing was naive CD8+ T cells sorted from blood. In the paper's terms, the cell subset or site label means: CD45RA+CCR7+. The DNA reads TGTGCCAGCAGTCTTGACTTTAAGGGTTCTTACGAGCAGTACTTC. This sequence encodes CASSLDFKGSYEQYF. Extended through the reference TRBV28 and TRBJ2-7 proteins, this CDR3 yields the full variable domain: DVKVTQSSRYLVKRTGEKVFLECVQDMDHENMFWYRQDPGLGLRLIYFSYDVKMKEKGDIPEGYSVSREKKERFSLILESASTNQTSMYLCASSLDFKGSYEQYFGPGTRLTVT.